The sequence of this TCR beta chain was determined in a study of shared clonotypes between healthy human individuals. The study, taken as a whole, reports: Sampling involved blood alone; tissue repertoires likely differ.

Naive CD8 cells were CD45RO-negative, positively selected for CCR7, excluding terminally differentiated effector memory CD45RA+ cells. The CDR3 totals 14 residues. With 0 bases removed from V and 4 bases from J, the gap between germline ends came to 10 bases. Germline V CDR1 and CDR2: LNHDA, SQIVND (reference sequence). Genomic DNA per cell subset filled all wells of several immunoSEQ plates. TCRdb's table, derived via immunoSEQ multiplex PCR, lists solely in-frame clones and lacks some. The repertoire holds 1.5 million to 2.5 million clones, with approximately 95% as singletons. Regarding this clone: The target antigen is unknown. This sample includes further DNA sequences coding for the same CDR3.

Sequenced material: naive CD8+ T cells sorted from blood. V usage is TRBV19 and J usage is TRBJ2-7; D may correspond to TRBD1 or TRBD2 (5 bases each). The clonotype was recovered from a man aged 18 to 35 in good health. The CDR3 reads CASSIDGARYEQYF. The CDR3, as DNA: TGTGCCAGTAGTATAGACGGGGCTCGATACGAGCAGTACTTC.